This T cell receptor beta chain was recovered during a study of T cells after somatic rescue of genetic block. Germline V gene lookup returns CDR1 SGHTA and CDR2 FQGNSA. The CDR3 length is 13 residues. V was trimmed by 2 bases and J by 3 bases, leaving 7 bases between them. TCRdb keeps only in-frame clones here, not all; method: immunoSEQ multiplex PCR. Found here are 110,000 or so clones, over 80% of them singletons; the top ten hold about 1.5%. This receptor was identified in a woman between 18 and 29 years old. This chain links TRBV7-2 with TRBJ1-1; D is unclear. The sequenced sample consisted of peripheral blood mononuclear cells (PBMCs). CDR3 loop: CASSLSRDTEAFF. CDR3 nucleotides: TGTGCCAGCAGCTTATCCCGGGACACTGAAGCTTTCTTT.